The clone carrying this T cell receptor (beta chain) was detected once. Antigen unknown. This CDR3 has 14 residues. Germline CDR1 reads SGDLS; CDR2 reads YYNGEE. The V and J ends lost 0 bases and 5 bases respectively, with 9 bases between them. This record comes from a study of shared clonotypes between healthy human individuals. Study-level information: The composition of the donors was a couple of women and a few men aged 18 to 49.

The study, taken as a whole, reports: Richness estimates generally favored naive over memory subsets.

The method was immunoSEQ multiplex PCR; TCRdb's version includes in-frame clones alone and lacks a portion of them. The data contain about 1.1 million clones, around 78% of them singletons. This rearrangement joins TRBV9 to TRBJ2-4; D remains unclear. The sequence was obtained from a man aged 18 to 30 in good health. Some clones in this sample may be carry-over from other donors' samples. The material sequenced was memory CD4+ T cells from PBMCs. Documented subset: CD45RA-negative fraction. Here the CDR3 reads CASSVEGYQNIQYF. In DNA form, the CDR3 reads TGTGCCAGCAGCGTAGAGGGTTATCAAAACATTCAGTACTTC.